The 15 T cell receptor beta chains listed next were all sequenced from one sample in a study of T cell clonotyping in hematopoietic cell transplantation. The assay was immunoSEQ multiplex PCR, and TCRdb's table has in-frame clones only and misses some. The sample records some 30,000 clones, about 92% being singletons. The time point here: recipient sample about 28 days before transplant, after cytoreduction. Here the sequenced sample was peripheral blood mononuclear cells, taken before stem cell transplant. Receptors were obtained from a man aged 45-60 years with acute myeloid leukemia. Some clones in this sample may be carry-over from other donors' samples.

The chain recombines TRBV5-1 with TRBJ2-3; D is unresolved. Germline-derived CDR1 and CDR2 are SGHRS and YFSETQ. V shed 0 bases and J shed 6 bases, with 11 bases lying between them. This CDR3 has 14 residues. The CDR3 loop is CASSLEGRTDTQYF. The CDR3 DNA follows: TGCGCCAGCAGCTTGGAGGGCAGGACGGATACGCAGTATTTT.

The genes are TRBV4-1 and TRBJ1-5; D is unresolved. Trimming removed 0 bases from V and 1 base from J, with 7 bases in between. CDR3 size: 15 residues. From germline, CDR1 is MGHRA and CDR2 YSYEKL. In DNA form, the CDR3 reads TGCGCCAGCAGCCAAGATGAGGGAAGCAATCAGCCCCAGCATTTT. Its protein is CASSQDEGSNQPQHF.

The V and J genes are TRBV6-6 and TRBJ1-6; D not certain. V shed 7 bases and J shed 8 bases, with 12 bases lying between them. The CDR3 is made up of 13 amino acids. Per the germline V gene, CDR1 is MNHNY and CDR2 is SVGAGI (reference sequence). CDR3 bases: TGTGCCAGCACTCCCAACGTCGATTCACCCCTCCACTTT. This codes for CASTPNVDSPLHF.

The rearrangement joins TRBV7-2 to TRBJ2-7, with 7 bases aligning to TRBD2. The CDR3 contains 13 residues. The V gene end was trimmed by 3 bases and the J gene end by 5 bases; junction bases not matched to a gene: 4. CDR1 is SGHTA, CDR2 FQGNSA, per germline. CDR3: CASSFWGGHEQYF. The CDR3 DNA sequence: TGTGCCAGCAGCTTCTGGGGGGGTCACGAGCAGTACTTC. Drawing the rest from reference TRBV7-2 and TRBJ2-7, the complete variable domain is GAGVSQSPSNKVTEKGKDVELRCDPISGHTALYWYRQSLGQGLEFLIYFQGNSAPDKSGLPSDRFSAERTGGSVSTLTIQRTQQEDSAVYLCASSFWGGHEQYFGPGTRLTVT.

The chain carries TRBV14 and TRBJ1-2; TRBD1 is a possible D gene (5 bases). The germline V and J ends were trimmed by 4 bases and 2 bases, with 8 bases remaining between them. Germline CDR1 SGHDN, CDR2 FVKESK. CDR3 size: 13 residues. This CDR3 is CASSPTVNYGYTF. The CDR3 nucleotides are TGTGCCAGCAGCCCGACAGTAAACTATGGCTACACCTTC.

CDR3 protein: CASSPRQGFYEQYF. The DNA of the CDR3 is TGTGCCAGTAGTCCCCGACAGGGGTTCTACGAGCAGTACTTC. The chain employs TRBV19 and TRBJ2-7; 8 bases match TRBD1. Germline CDR1 reads LNHDA; CDR2 reads SQIVND (reference sequence). V trimming: 5 bases; J trimming: 3 bases; junction bases outside the gene matches: 6. This CDR3 spans 14 amino acids. Together with reference TRBV19 and TRBJ2-7, the CDR3 gives the full variable domain: DGGITQSPKYLFRKEGQNVTLSCEQNLNHDAMYWYRQDPGQGLRLIYYSQIVNDFQKGDIAEGYSVSREKKESFPLTVTSAQKNPTAFYLCASSPRQGFYEQYFGPGTRLTVT.

V gene TRBV4-2 combines with J gene TRBJ1-5; TRBD1 is a possible D gene (5 bases). Trimming cost V 3 bases and J 7 bases, with 10 bases left between them. Germline CDR1 reads LGHNA; CDR2 reads YNFKEQ. This CDR3 has 13 amino acids. CDR3 sequence (DNA): TGTGCCAGCAGCCAGGGACGGATACAGCCCCAGCATTTT. Protein sequence: CASSQGRIQPQHF.

The gene calls are TRBV19 and TRBJ1-1; D perhaps matches TRBD1 (6 bases). Germline CDR1 LNHDA, CDR2 SQIVND (reference sequence). The V gene lost 5 bases and the J gene lost 4 bases, with 14 bases spanning the gap. CDR3 size: 14 residues. CDR3 protein: CASSAGQSRTEAFF. The CDR3 coding sequence is TGTGCCAGTAGTGCAGGACAGTCACGCACTGAAGCTTTCTTT.

V and J are TRBV5-4 and TRBJ1-3, with D perhaps TRBD1 (5 bases). The ends were cut back, 0 bases at V and 2 bases at J, with 9 bases in the middle. This CDR3 has 15 residues. Germline loops: CDR1 SGHNT, CDR2 YYREEE (reference sequence). CDR3 sequence reads: CASSLDLGAGNTIYF. In DNA, the CDR3 is TGTGCCAGCAGCTTGGATCTAGGGGCTGGAAACACCATATATTTT.

The CDR3 here is CASSLAGGGYTF. The CDR3, as DNA: TGTGCCAGCAGCTTAGCAGGGGGCGGCTACACCTTC. The chain employs TRBV7-9 and TRBJ1-2; the match to TRBD1 covers 7 bases. Looked up from germline, CDR1 is SEHNR and CDR2 is FQNEAQ (reference sequence). Trimming at V came to 0 bases and at J to 8 bases, leaving 0 bases not matched to a gene. This CDR3 is 12 amino acids long.

The chain is built from TRBV7-2 and TRBJ2-1; tentative D call: TRBD1 (5 bases). Per germline, CDR1 SGHTA and CDR2 FQGNSA. The CDR3 length is 15 residues. The V end lost 5 bases, the J end lost 2 bases, and 13 bases lay between the germline ends. Here the CDR3 reads CASSVTAYPYNEQFF. The CDR3 coding sequence is TGTGCCAGCAGCGTGACAGCTTATCCCTACAATGAGCAGTTCTTC.

The chain carries TRBV7-8 and TRBJ2-2, with a tentative D call TRBD2 (5 bases). CDR1 is SGHVS and CDR2 is FQNEAQ in the germline V gene. The CDR3 has 14 residues. With 0 bases removed from V and 6 bases from J, the gap between germline ends came to 8 bases. CDR3 DNA: TGTGCCAGCAGCTTAGCCCACGGGGCCGGGGAGCTGTTTTTT. Its translation: CASSLAHGAGELFF.

The CDR3 protein is CASSVGQAHYEQYF. The CDR3 region has the DNA TGTGCCAGCAGCGTTGGACAGGCTCACTACGAGCAGTACTTC. The chain couples TRBV9 to TRBJ2-7, with 7 bases fitting TRBD1. The CDR3 consists of 14 residues. With 2 bases clipped from V and 3 bases from J, the junction kept 5 bases outside the gene matches. The germline gives CDR1 SGDLS, CDR2 YYNGEE.

The gene calls are TRBV11-1 and TRBJ1-1, with no clear D. Germline V gene sequence: CDR1 SGHAT, CDR2 FQDESV (reference sequence). Trimming left V 3 bases short and J 4 bases short, with 9 bases between. The CDR3 covers 13 residues. This chain's CDR3 is CASSFGGGTEAFF. CDR3 DNA sequence: TGTGCCAGCAGCTTTGGCGGCGGCACTGAAGCTTTCTTT. The full variable domain, rest sourced from reference TRBV11-1 and TRBJ1-1, is EAEVAQSPRYKITEKSQAVAFWCDPISGHATLYWYRQILGQGPELLVQFQDESVVDDSQLPKDRFSAERLKGVDSTLKIQPAELGDSAMYLCASSFGGGTEAFFGQGTRLTVV.

The chain joins TRBV30 to TRBJ1-2; unclear D gene. With 0 bases removed from V and 8 bases from J, the gap between germline ends came to 13 bases. The CDR3 runs 13 residues. Germline assignment: CDR1 GTSNPN and CDR2 SVGIG (reference sequence). CDR3 nucleotides: TGTGCCTGGAGTGTAACCCGGGCTGTAGGCTACACCTTC. It encodes CAWSVTRAVGYTF.